This TCR beta chain derives from a study of cytomegalovirus exposure and HLA in healthy donors. The PCR had 60 Vbeta and 13 Jbeta primers. Data came from immunoSEQ multiplex PCR; TCRdb stores just in-frame clones and leaves some out. This sample contains 50,000 to 75,000 clones. Trimming pared 0 bases from V and 3 bases from J, leaving 16 bases between. Germline V CDR1 and CDR2: SGHNT, YYREEE (reference sequence). The CDR3 consists of 16 residues. The receptor's source is a woman aged 18-29 years in good health and CMV-seronegative. V usage is TRBV5-4 and J usage is TRBJ2-7; tentative D call: TRBD2 (5 bases). Sequencing was done on a sample of PBMCs. CDR3 loop: CASSLGGSGFLYEQYF. DNA for the CDR3: TGTGCCAGCAGCTTGGGAGGGAGTGGGTTCCTCTACGAGCAGTACTTC.